This T cell receptor beta chain was identified in a study of regulatory T cells in long-lasting Graves disease. Whole-study results and caveats: There was favoring of TRBV28, TRBJ1-2 and TRBJ2-5 in persistent disease. Newly diagnosed Graves' patients had higher TCR diversity than persistent ones.

A note on this clonotype: Its antigen remains unidentified.

Arm-PCR with iRepertoire HTBI primers amplified the CDR3 regions for these TCR beta libraries. TCRdb reanalysed the multiplex PCR reads using MiXCR and keeps one entry per CDR3 protein. The sample includes 650,000 to 850,000 distinct CDR3 sequences, 30% of them seen just once. The time point is: persistent/refractory GD, antithyroid drugs over 5 years with positive TRAb. The authors made the TCR library using RNA they extracted from PBMCs. Doctors identified Graves' disease using the American Thyroid Association guidelines. Patients were from an endocrinology department in Xi'an, China. Trimming took off 0 bases at V and 9 bases at J, with 9 bases between the two ends. Per germline, CDR1 SGHAT and CDR2 FQNNGV. This CDR3 comprises 13 residues.

This chain connects TRBV11-2 to TRBJ1-5; the D is unclear. The TCR originated in a female donor with Graves disease. The source was peripheral blood mononuclear cells (PBMCs), collected when the disease was refractory, from a patient treated with antithyroid drugs. The CDR3 region is CASSLEEGRPQHF. The CDR3 DNA follows: TGTGCCAGCAGCTTAGAAGAGGGTCGGCCCCAGCATTTT.